These T cell receptor beta chains were read from a single sample in a study of neoadjuvant anti-PD-1 for oral cavity cancer. Generated by immunoSEQ multiplex PCR, the TCRdb table keeps only in-frame clones and is missing some. The repertoire includes about 12,000 clones, around 56% of them detected once, and 12% sits in the top ten. The material sequenced was tumor tissue, taken before nivolumab (anti-PD-1) treatment. All receptors come from a person between 40 and 85 years old with oral cavity squamous cell carcinoma. Both conserved end residues are part of each CDR3. Each record gives: D gene, clone size, J gene, V gene, CDR3 DNA, CDR3 protein. A D gene is named only where the DNA matches it firmly. Clone sizes are given selectively: once, few, many, or a class where the clone is expanded.

D: .; size: .; J: TRBJ2-2; V: TRBV28; DNA: TGTGCCAGCAGTGCAAGACTCGTAACCGGGGAGCTGTTTTTT; CDR3: CASSARLVTGELFF
D: TRBD2; size: .; J: TRBJ2-1; V: TRBV18; DNA: TGTGCCAGCTCACCGGGACTAGTATCCGCCAATGAGCAGTTCTTC; CDR3: CASSPGLVSANEQFF
D: TRBD1; size: once; J: TRBJ1-4; V: TRBV6-5; DNA: TGTGCCAGCCCGATACAGGGGAGAGGCGAAAAACTGTTTTTT; CDR3: CASPIQGRGEKLFF
D: TRBD2; size: .; J: TRBJ2-1; V: TRBV15; DNA: TGTGCCACCAGCAGAGATGGGGCTAGCGGGATCGATGAGCAGTTCTTC; CDR3: CATSRDGASGIDEQFF
D: TRBD1; size: .; J: TRBJ2-7; V: TRBV15; DNA: TGTGCCACCAGCAGAGAGCCCCGGGACAGAAACTCCTACGAGCAGTACTTC; CDR3: CATSREPRDRNSYEQYF
D: .; size: medium-sized; J: TRBJ2-2; V: TRBV10-3; DNA: TGTGCCATCAGACAGACCACCGGGGAGCTGTTTTTT; CDR3: CAIRQTTGELFF
D: TRBD2; size: .; J: TRBJ2-1; V: TRBV10-3; DNA: TGTGCCACCACTCTTCAAGCGGGAGTAGCCAATGAGCAGTTCTTC; CDR3: CATTLQAGVANEQFF
D: .; size: once; J: TRBJ2-1; V: TRBV19; DNA: TGTGCCAGTAGTATAGTCCAAAGTCGCGAGCAGTTCTTC; CDR3: CASSIVQSREQFF
D: .; size: once; J: TRBJ2-7; V: TRBV7-2; DNA: TGTGCCAGCAGCTTATTTAACTCCTACGAGCAGTACTTC; CDR3: CASSLFNSYEQYF
D: TRBD2; size: .; J: TRBJ2-7; V: TRBV6-5; DNA: TGTGCCAGCAGAAGAGCGGGAGCCACCTACGAGCAGTACTTC; CDR3: CASRRAGATYEQYF
D: .; size: .; J: TRBJ1-3; V: TRBV5-1; DNA: TGCGCCAGCAGCTTAGAAAGGAGGACCGAATCGCACATATATTTT; CDR3: CASSLERRTESHIYF
D: TRBD1; size: .; J: TRBJ1-2; V: TRBV11-1; DNA: TGTGCCAGCAGCCCCGGGACAGGGAGCAGCTACACCTTC; CDR3: CASSPGTGSSYTF
D: TRBD1; size: .; J: TRBJ2-7; V: TRBV11-3; DNA: TGTGCCAGCAGCCAGGGACAGGGCTGGGAGCAGTACTTC; CDR3: CASSQGQGWEQYF
D: .; size: .; J: TRBJ2-1; V: TRBV30; DNA: TGTGCCTGGAGTGAGCTTAGCGGTGGGCAGTTCTTC; CDR3: CAWSELSGGQFF
D: .; size: .; J: TRBJ2-4; V: TRBV28; DNA: TGTGCCAGCAGTTCGAGCGTTCTTATAGCCAAAAACATTCAGTACTTC; CDR3: CASSSSVLIAKNIQYF
D: .; size: .; J: TRBJ1-3; V: TRBV9; DNA: TGTGCCAGCAGCGTAGCCGTCGAGGGAAACACCATATATTTT; CDR3: CASSVAVEGNTIYF
D: TRBD2; size: .; J: TRBJ2-7; V: TRBV10-3; DNA: TGTGCCACCGGGGGGGGGCTCGACGGGTACGAGCAGTACTTC; CDR3: CATGGGLDGYEQYF